The 29 T cell receptor beta chains below were found in one sample sequenced in a study of T cells in Graves' hyperthyroidism and ophthalmopathy. Amplification targeted TCR beta CDR3 regions from RNA transcripts. First-round RT-PCR targeting the TCR CDR3 was performed with the HTBI primer set. TCRdb reprocessed the multiplex PCR reads with MiXCR, giving one entry per CDR3 protein. The data hold more than 350,000 distinct CDR3 sequences, with roughly 15% observed a single time. The sample comprised blood. All receptors derive from a woman aged 30 to 39 with Graves' hyperthyroidism that later progressed to Graves' ophthalmopathy.

This clonotype appeared many times. V usage is TRBV28 and J usage is TRBJ2-4; TRBD2 matches 7 bases. Germline values: CDR1 MDHEN, CDR2 SYDVKM. After removal of 0 bases from V and 1 base from J, the junction contained 9 bases not matched to a gene. The CDR3 is 18 residues long. The CDR3 is CASSLWDGGGKAKNIQYF. CDR3 nucleotide sequence: TGTGCCAGCAGTTTATGGGACGGGGGAGGGAAGGCCAAAAACATTCAGTACTTC.

This chain links TRBV5-1 with TRBJ2-7; 12 bases map to TRBD2. With V trimmed by 1 base and J by 5 bases, 7 bases remained unmatched. Germline V gene data show CDR1 as SGHRS and CDR2 as YFSETQ. The CDR3 extends over 16 amino acids. Here the CDR3 reads CASSLPTSGRINEQYF. CDR3 sequence (DNA): TGCGCCAGCAGCTTGCCGACTAGCGGGAGAATCAACGAGCAGTACTTC. Based on the CDR3 plus reference TRBV5-1 and TRBJ2-7, the full variable domain is KAGVTQTPRYLIKTRGQQVTLSCSPISGHRSVSWYQQTPGQGLQFLFEYFSETQRNKGNFPGRFSGRQFSNSRSEMNVSTLELGDSALYLCASSLPTSGRINEQYFGPGTRLTVT.

This clonotype was detected many times. The genes are TRBV6-1 and TRBJ2-3, with 8 bases fitting TRBD1. With V trimmed by 3 bases and J by 0 bases, 2 bases remained unmatched. CDR1 MNHNS and CDR2 SASEGT come from the germline V gene. This CDR3 is 15 amino acids long. CDR3 sequence: CASSDNRGSTDTQYF. Here the CDR3 DNA reads TGTGCCAGCAGTGATAACAGGGGGAGCACAGATACGCAGTATTTT.

This clonotype was picked up a small number of times. The V call is TRBV10-2, the J call TRBJ2-7; D is possibly TRBD2 (6 bases). Deletions cut 2 bases from V and 0 bases from J, with 23 bases between. Germline loops: CDR1 WSHSY, CDR2 SAAADI. This CDR3 region has 19 residues. The CDR3 sequence is CASSEESGVSGLTSYEQYF. CDR3 nucleotides: TGCGCCAGCAGTGAGGAGTCGGGGGTGTCGGGACTTACCTCCTACGAGCAGTACTTC.

This clonotype has at least ten counts. The chain is built from TRBV27 and TRBJ2-7; 7 nucleotides agree with TRBD2. V lost 5 bases, J lost 3 bases, and 13 bases stayed unmatched. This CDR3 contains 16 residues. Germline-derived CDR1 and CDR2 are MNHEY and SMNVEV (reference sequence). CDR3 loop: CASSQYWGGPNYEQYF. The CDR3 nucleotides read TGTGCCAGCAGTCAATATTGGGGGGGACCTAACTACGAGCAGTACTTC.

CDR3 nucleotide sequence: TGTGCCAGCAGGGAACACTCCTTGAACACTGAAGCTTTCTTT. Translation: CASREHSLNTEAFF. This rearrangement joins TRBV6-2 or TRBV6-3 to TRBJ1-1; no firm D call. This CDR3 has 14 amino acids. V dropped 6 bases and J dropped 0 bases, with 11 bases sitting between them. CDR1 and CDR2 from the germline V gene are MNHEY and SVGEGT.

The rearrangement joins TRBV29-1 to TRBJ1-2; possibly TRBD1 for D (6 bases). This CDR3 comprises 13 residues. V shed 7 bases and J shed 2 bases, with 14 bases lying between them. Per the germline V gene, CDR1 is SQVTM and CDR2 is ANQGSEA. The CDR3, as DNA: TGCAGCGCAGGCCGGGACACAAACTATGGCTACACCTTC. Its translation: CSAGRDTNYGYTF.

The sample holds many counts of this clonotype. The chain is built from TRBV5-1 and TRBJ2-7, with D perhaps matching TRBD1 or TRBD2 (5 bases each). Trimming took off 4 bases at V and 4 bases at J, with 27 bases between the two ends. The CDR3 spans 18 residues. The germline V gene encodes CDR1 SGHRS and CDR2 YFSETQ. CDR3 sequence reads: CASSQTFRVMGDGYEQYF. The CDR3 DNA sequence: TGCGCCAGCAGCCAAACCTTCAGGGTAATGGGGGATGGTTACGAGCAGTACTTC.

The chain couples TRBV27 to TRBJ2-3; D might be TRBD1 or TRBD2, each matching 7 bases. V lost 5 bases to trimming and J lost 2 bases, with 17 bases between them. Germline V gene lookup returns CDR1 MNHEY and CDR2 SMNVEV (reference sequence). This CDR3 has 16 residues. The CDR3 reads CASSLYRGGITDTQYF. The CDR3 nucleotides are TGTGCCAGCAGTCTCTACAGGGGAGGGATCACAGATACGCAGTATTTT.

This chain uses TRBV11-2 with TRBJ2-3, with 8 bases identical to TRBD1. V lost 3 bases to trimming and J lost 2 bases; unmatched junction nucleotides: 4. From germline, CDR1 is SGHAT and CDR2 FQNNGV. CDR3 size: 15 residues. The CDR3 loop is CASSFGTGYTDTQYF. In nucleotides, the CDR3 is TGTGCCAGCAGCTTCGGGACAGGATACACAGATACGCAGTATTTT.

This clonotype appeared many times. The rearrangement links TRBV2 to TRBJ1-1; the D is unclear. The ends were cut back, 3 bases at V and 1 base at J, with 6 bases in the middle. The CDR3 has 13 amino acids. Germline-derived CDR1 and CDR2 are SNHLY and FYNNEI. The CDR3 sequence is CASSDEGNTEAFF. CDR3 DNA: TGTGCCAGCAGTGATGAGGGGAACACTGAAGCTTTCTTT. Filled out from reference TRBV2 and TRBJ1-1, the complete variable domain reads EPEVTQTPSHQVTQMGQEVILRCVPISNHLYFYWYRQILGQKVEFLVSFYNNEISEKSEIFDDQFSVERPDGSNFTLKIRSTKLEDSAMYFCASSDEGNTEAFFGQGTRLTVV.

There are many counts of this clonotype. This chain uses TRBV29-1 with TRBJ2-5; D is ambiguous. V was pared by 1 base and J by 5 bases, with 5 bases between. Germline lookup yields CDR1 SQVTM and CDR2 ANQGSEA. The CDR3 covers 11 residues. CDR3 protein: CSVEVGETQYF. The CDR3 DNA is TGCAGCGTTGAAGTGGGTGAGACCCAGTACTTC.

This clonotype was observed at least ten times. V is TRBV27 and J is TRBJ2-1; D may match TRBD1 or TRBD2 (6 bases each). Per germline, CDR1 MNHEY and CDR2 SMNVEV (reference sequence). This CDR3 spans 16 amino acids. V shed 1 base and J shed 7 bases, with 17 bases lying between them. The CDR3 coding sequence is TGTGCCAGCAGTTTATTACGAGGGGGGAAGGGGAATGAGCAGTTCTTC. Amino acids: CASSLLRGGKGNEQFF.

This clonotype has just a few counts. J is TRBJ2-3 and V is TRBV4-1; unclear D gene. The germline CDR1 and CDR2 sequences are MGHRA and YSYEKL. This CDR3 is built from 15 residues. V was pared by 0 bases and J by 6 bases, with 13 bases between. CDR3 residues: CASSQDQRRGDTQYF. CDR3 nucleotides: TGCGCCAGCAGCCAAGATCAACGCCGCGGTGATACGCAGTATTTT.

This clonotype showed up just a few times. The chain joins TRBV7-2 to TRBJ2-3, with 8 bases identical to TRBD1. CDR1 and CDR2 from the germline V gene are SGHTA and FQGNSA. This CDR3 has 13 residues. Trimming removed 6 bases from V and 5 bases from J; junction bases left unmatched: 4. The CDR3 protein is CASSGQGEDTQYF. CDR3 nucleotides: TGTGCCAGCAGTGGACAGGGTGAAGATACGCAGTATTTT.

This clonotype was seen only a few times. V is TRBV6-1 and J is TRBJ1-4; D perhaps matches TRBD1 (6 bases). V shed 7 bases and J shed 0 bases, with 27 bases lying between them. The CDR3 is made up of 20 amino acids. The germline V gene has CDR1 MNHNS and CDR2 SASEGT. CDR3 nucleotide sequence: TGTGCCAGCACCCGTAGGGGGGGGGCACGTGCGGCAGCAACTAATGAAAAACTGTTTTTT. The encoded protein is CASTRRGGARAAATNEKLFF.

This clonotype was observed many times. This chain uses TRBV20-1 with TRBJ2-7, with D perhaps assigned TRBD1 or TRBD2 (5 bases each). The CDR3 has 13 amino acids. Looked up from germline, CDR1 is DFQATT and CDR2 is SNEGSKA (reference sequence). V gave up 1 base and J gave up 2 bases, with 9 bases separating them. The CDR3 sequence: CSARGDGPYEQYF. The CDR3 DNA sequence: TGCAGTGCTAGAGGGGACGGGCCCTACGAGCAGTACTTC.

This clonotype was picked up many times. The rearrangement links TRBV11-2 to TRBJ1-2; no reliable D call. The germline CDR1 and CDR2 sequences are SGHAT and FQNNGV. V was clipped by 2 bases and J by 7 bases, with 11 bases between them. The CDR3 sequence is 13 residues long. As DNA, the CDR3 is TGTGCCAGCAGCTTATTGGTTACGGCTGGCTACACCTTC. Translated: CASSLLVTAGYTF. The variable domain in full, completed from reference TRBV11-2 and TRBJ1-2, reads EAGVAQSPRYKIIEKRQSVAFWCNPISGHATLYWYQQILGQGPKLLIQFQNNGVVDDSQLPKDRFSAERLKGVDSTLKIQPAKLEDSAVYLCASSLLVTAGYTFGSGTRLTVV.

Ten or more counts support this clonotype. This chain connects TRBV20-1 to TRBJ2-5; 8 bases fit TRBD2. J was trimmed by 5 bases and V by 0 bases; bases with no gene match: 5. CDR1 is DFQATT and CDR2 is SNEGSKA in the germline V gene (reference sequence). The CDR3 loop spans 14 amino acids. The CDR3 sequence is CSARDERGRETQYF. For the CDR3, the DNA is TGCAGTGCTAGAGATGAGCGGGGGCGGGAGACCCAGTACTTC.

This clonotype appeared many times. CDR3 in amino acids: CASSLQGNSYEQYF. As DNA, the CDR3 is TGTGCCAGCAGTTTACAGGGCAACTCCTACGAGCAGTACTTC. The chain uses TRBV28 and TRBJ2-7; weak D call: TRBD1 (5 bases). The CDR3 loop spans 14 amino acids. Germline-derived CDR1 and CDR2 are MDHEN and SYDVKM. Between the trimmed V and J ends, which lost 2 bases and 0 bases, there was a span of 8 bases.

Many counts were recorded for this clonotype. The chain has TRBV12-3 or TRBV12-4 and TRBJ2-5; 8 bases match TRBD2. V was pared by 8 bases and J by 2 bases, with 7 bases of the junction left unmatched. CDR3 length: 14 amino acids. The CDR3, as DNA: TGTGCCAGCGGTGTAGCGGGGAAGCAAGAGACCCAGTACTTC. Its protein is CASGVAGKQETQYF.

Turning to this clonotype: One base away lies a much larger clone, so this may be a sequencing read error. The CDR3 does not end in the conserved phenylalanine or tryptophan, so this is likely a read error. This rearrangement joins TRBV2 to TRBJ1-2; no firm D call. The CDR3 runs 15 residues. From germline, CDR1 is SNHLY and CDR2 FYNNEI. Between the trimmed V and J ends, which lost 7 bases and 6 bases, there was a span of 21 bases. For the CDR3, the DNA is TGTGCCAGCACCCGGGGTGTGCTCGGCATACATGGCTACACCCTC. Translating it yields CASTRGVLGIHGYTL.

This clonotype was detected only a few times. This chain connects TRBV12-3 or TRBV12-4 to TRBJ2-2; D may be TRBD1 (5 bases). CDR3 length: 14 residues. With 5 bases removed from V and 7 bases from J, the gap between germline ends came to 14 bases. The chain's CDR3 is CASSPTTVHGELFF. The CDR3 DNA reads TGTGCCAGCAGTCCTACGACAGTGCACGGGGAGCTGTTTTTT.

This clonotype was picked up many times. The chain couples TRBV29-1 to TRBJ2-2; D gene unclear. CDR3 length: 14 residues. Germline loops: CDR1 SQVTM, CDR2 ANQGSEA. V shed 0 bases and J shed 1 base, with 6 bases lying between them. This CDR3 is CSVEDQENTGELFF. CDR3 nucleotides: TGCAGCGTTGAAGATCAGGAGAACACCGGGGAGCTGTTTTTT.

This clonotype was seen ten or more times. The junction and the germline gene differ at one end; a read error may be behind it. The rearrangement links TRBV18 to TRBJ2-5, with 12 nucleotides matching TRBD1. The CDR3 has 14 amino acids. CDR1 is KGHSH and CDR2 is LQKENI in the germline V gene. The CDR3 bases are TGTGCCAGCTCACCCCCGGGACAGGGGGCGCCGGTAGACTTC. It codes for CASSPPGQGAPVDF.

The V call is TRBV18, the J call TRBJ1-5, with no clear D. There are 14 residues in the CDR3. Germline assignment: CDR1 KGHSH and CDR2 LQKENI. The germline V and J ends were trimmed by 0 bases and 0 bases, with 3 bases remaining between them. CDR3 protein: CASSPPNSNQPQHF. The CDR3 DNA sequence: TGTGCCAGCTCACCACCTAATAGCAATCAGCCCCAGCATTTT.

This clonotype was seen a handful of times. The J gene is TRBJ2-2, the V gene TRBV3-1; D uncertain. The V end was cut by 4 bases, the J end by 4 bases, with 10 bases between. The V gene's germline CDR1 is LGHDT and CDR2 YNNKEL (reference sequence). The CDR3 is 14 residues long. Here the CDR3 reads CASSRNAITGELFF. CDR3 nucleotides: TGTGCCAGCAGCCGGAACGCTATCACCGGGGAGCTGTTTTTT.

V is TRBV11-3 and J is TRBJ2-1; 11 bases match TRBD2. The CDR3 runs to 16 residues. Unmatched junction bases numbered 12, after V lost 11 bases and J lost 3 bases. Germline V lookup: CDR1 SGHNT, CDR2 YENEEA. This chain's CDR3 is CAWSNPLAGGYNEQFF. In DNA, the CDR3 is TGTGCCTGGAGTAATCCCCTAGCGGGAGGCTACAATGAGCAGTTCTTC.

This clonotype was counted ten times or more. The V gene is TRBV19, the J gene TRBJ2-6, with no clear D. In germline, CDR1 is LNHDA, CDR2 SQIVND (reference sequence). The CDR3 runs to 14 residues. V lost 7 bases, J lost 0 bases, and 7 bases lay in between. In nucleotides, the CDR3 is TGTGCCAGTATGGAGAACTCTGGGGCCAACGTCCTGACTTTC. Encoded protein: CASMENSGANVLTF.